A single sample gave rise to the 10 T cell receptor beta chains below, sequenced in a study of blood T cell repertoires in COVID-19. Data came from immunoSEQ multiplex PCR; TCRdb stores just in-frame clones and leaves some out. The sample includes under 200,000 clones, 81% of them seen just once. What was sequenced was PBMCs or T cells enriched from blood (not recorded which). Receptors were obtained from a woman in her thirties or forties with acute COVID-19.

This chain links TRBV6-5 with TRBJ1-2; no firm D call. Trimming took 7 bases from V and 7 from J, leaving 16 bases between them. The CDR3 consists of 13 residues. Germline lookup yields CDR1 MNHEY and CDR2 SVGAGI. For the CDR3, the DNA is TGTGCCAGCACCCTCGGTGGGAGTCGTGGCTACACCTTC. Translating it yields CASTLGGSRGYTF.

The CDR3, as DNA: TGTGCCAGCAGTTTCGGAGGACACACTGAAGCTTTCTTT. Translating gives CASSFGGHTEAFF. The gene calls are TRBV12-3 or TRBV12-4 and TRBJ1-1; D is unresolved. This CDR3 has 13 amino acids. Between the trimmed V and J ends, which lost 3 bases and 3 bases, there was a span of 8 bases.

V is TRBV7-9 and J is TRBJ2-3, with D unresolved. The CDR3 length is 14 residues. CDR1 and CDR2 (germline): SEHNR, FQNEAQ (reference sequence). V was clipped by 0 bases and J by 2 bases, with 6 bases between them. The CDR3 DNA reads as TGTGCCAGCAGCTTAGCTGCGATCACAGATACGCAGTATTTT. It codes for CASSLAAITDTQYF.

The chain uses TRBV7-6 and TRBJ1-1, with D hard to call. The CDR3 sequence is 14 residues long. V was pared by 5 bases and J by 4 bases, with 14 bases between. Germline V gene sequence: CDR1 SGHVS, CDR2 FNYEAQ. CDR3 DNA sequence: TGTGCCAGCAGCCCAGAGGGTCGGATCACTGAAGCTTTCTTT. Residues: CASSPEGRITEAFF.

This clone was found a few times. The rearrangement links TRBV19 to TRBJ1-2, with a weak D call TRBD1 (6 bases). V shed 3 bases and J shed 2 bases, with 16 bases lying between them. The CDR3 is 16 residues long. Germline CDR1 and CDR2: LNHDA and SQIVND (reference sequence). CDR3 bases: TGTGCCAGTAGTATCCCCGCGACAGGACAGAACTATGGCTACACCTTC. Protein sequence: CASSIPATGQNYGYTF.

This sequence joins TRBV30 and TRBJ2-1; 11 bases match TRBD2. The CDR3 has 15 residues. V was clipped by 1 base and J by 3 bases; unmatched bases: 2. Germline values: CDR1 GTSNPN, CDR2 SVGIG (reference sequence). CDR3 DNA: TGTGCCTGGAGTGCAACTAGCGGGAGCTACAATGAGCAGTTCTTC. Its translation: CAWSATSGSYNEQFF.

This clone was picked up many times. The rearrangement links TRBV6-4 to TRBJ2-1; D remains ambiguous. The CDR3 sequence is 14 residues long. CDR1 MRHNA and CDR2 SNTAGT come from the germline V gene. V was cut by 5 bases and J by 4 bases, with 12 bases left in between. CDR3 bases: TGTGCCAGCAGTCTAGATGGAGAATACAATGAGCAGTTCTTC. This sequence encodes CASSLDGEYNEQFF.

The J gene is TRBJ2-3, the V gene TRBV30; TRBD2 agrees at 12 bases. The CDR3 is made up of 15 amino acids. Trimming removed 1 base from V and 6 bases from J; junction bases left unmatched: 5. The germline V gene has CDR1 GTSNPN and CDR2 SVGIG (reference sequence). CDR3 sequence: CAWSGLAGGKDTQYF. In DNA form, the CDR3 reads TGTGCCTGGAGTGGTCTAGCGGGAGGGAAGGATACGCAGTATTTT.

This sequence joins TRBV2 and TRBJ1-5; 7 bases fit TRBD1. The CDR3 has 14 amino acids. The ends lost 6 bases at V and 4 bases at J; junction bases unmatched: 6. CDR1 is SNHLY, CDR2 FYNNEI, per germline. As DNA, the CDR3 is TGTGCCAGCAGGCTCGGGACAGAAAATCAGCCCCAGCATTTT. This encodes CASRLGTENQPQHF.

The CDR3 region is CASSALGGDTEAFF. Here the CDR3 DNA reads TGTGCCAGCAGTGCCCTGGGTGGAGACACTGAAGCTTTCTTT. V gene TRBV2 combines with J gene TRBJ1-1; D remains unclear. Germline V CDR1 and CDR2: SNHLY, FYNNEI. CDR3 length: 14 residues. V was shortened by 4 bases and J by 3 bases, with 12 bases between the two germline ends.